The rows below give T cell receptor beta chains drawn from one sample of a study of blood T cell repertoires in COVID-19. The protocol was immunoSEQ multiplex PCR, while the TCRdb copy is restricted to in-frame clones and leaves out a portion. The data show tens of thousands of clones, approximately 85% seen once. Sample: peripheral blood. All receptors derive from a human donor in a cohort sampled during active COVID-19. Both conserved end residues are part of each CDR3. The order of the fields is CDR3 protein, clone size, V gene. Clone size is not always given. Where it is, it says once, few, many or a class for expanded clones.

CDR3aa: CASSAPGQGNYGYTF; abundance: .; v_gene: TRBV7-2
CDR3aa: CAGRGGTSTDTQYF; abundance: .; v_gene: TRBV6-6
CDR3aa: CASAGTGNEKLFF; abundance: .; v_gene: TRBV6-6
CDR3aa: CASSLIPGQGSPEQYF; abundance: .; v_gene: TRBV5-6
CDR3aa: CAGSSDRSNQPQHF; abundance: .; v_gene: TRBV7-9
CDR3aa: CASSYLSRRSNEQFF; abundance: .; v_gene: TRBV6-2/TRBV6-3
CDR3aa: CASSPGIAGATSYEQYF; abundance: few; v_gene: TRBV18
CDR3aa: CASSPLGQEGTYEQYF; abundance: .; v_gene: TRBV19
CDR3aa: CASSLIEGVAKNIQYF; abundance: .; v_gene: TRBV7-9
CDR3aa: CASSLVVRTSSYNEQFF; abundance: .; v_gene: TRBV7-8
CDR3aa: CAISDLRTSGEETQYF; abundance: .; v_gene: TRBV10-3
CDR3aa: CASSQDPPAQYF; abundance: .; v_gene: TRBV3-1/TRBV3-2
CDR3aa: CAISPEQGNSPLHF; abundance: .; v_gene: TRBV10-3
CDR3aa: CASSPGGSSGANVLTF; abundance: .; v_gene: TRBV11-3
CDR3aa: CASSSGGEDTQYF; abundance: .; v_gene: TRBV5-4
CDR3aa: CASSDNSLNYEQYF; abundance: .; v_gene: TRBV19
CDR3aa: CASSAGQGGSNQPQHF; abundance: .; v_gene: TRBV5-1
CDR3aa: CASSLGGDRNSPLHF; abundance: .; v_gene: TRBV28
CDR3aa: CASSMDAGAGGTQYF; abundance: .; v_gene: TRBV19
CDR3aa: CASSPTVAGGSETQYF; abundance: .; v_gene: TRBV5-1
CDR3aa: CASHSTSDYNEQFF; abundance: .; v_gene: TRBV27
CDR3aa: CASSPFGTANTEAFF; abundance: .; v_gene: TRBV5-5
CDR3aa: CASRHGESLHF; abundance: few; v_gene: TRBV6-6
CDR3aa: CASSPGGVRNSPLHF; abundance: .; v_gene: TRBV5-1
CDR3aa: CASSTGTGEAEKLFF; abundance: .; v_gene: TRBV9
CDR3aa: CASSDPPISTREQYF; abundance: .; v_gene: TRBV28
CDR3aa: CASNRQGSSPLHF; abundance: once; v_gene: TRBV2
CDR3aa: CASSPYPILRAPSYEQYF; abundance: .; v_gene: TRBV18
CDR3aa: CASSGDSYNSPLHF; abundance: .; v_gene: TRBV7-2
CDR3aa: CASTPDRALPIYF; abundance: few; v_gene: TRBV12-3/TRBV12-4
CDR3aa: CASSLQIEEVQKLFF; abundance: .; v_gene: TRBV5-6
CDR3aa: CASSKGHRHTDTQYF; abundance: .; v_gene: TRBV2
CDR3aa: CATRLAGAYEQYF; abundance: once; v_gene: TRBV2
CDR3aa: CATRGTGGNYGYTF; abundance: .; v_gene: TRBV19
CDR3aa: CASSGAAGGQNTQYF; abundance: .; v_gene: TRBV6-2/TRBV6-3
CDR3aa: CAINRGLAENEQFF; abundance: .; v_gene: TRBV10-3
CDR3aa: CASSDRVNPEAFF; abundance: .; v_gene: TRBV7-2
CDR3aa: CASSRGQGADTIYF; abundance: .; v_gene: TRBV28
CDR3aa: CASSIPVPYEQYF; abundance: .; v_gene: TRBV19